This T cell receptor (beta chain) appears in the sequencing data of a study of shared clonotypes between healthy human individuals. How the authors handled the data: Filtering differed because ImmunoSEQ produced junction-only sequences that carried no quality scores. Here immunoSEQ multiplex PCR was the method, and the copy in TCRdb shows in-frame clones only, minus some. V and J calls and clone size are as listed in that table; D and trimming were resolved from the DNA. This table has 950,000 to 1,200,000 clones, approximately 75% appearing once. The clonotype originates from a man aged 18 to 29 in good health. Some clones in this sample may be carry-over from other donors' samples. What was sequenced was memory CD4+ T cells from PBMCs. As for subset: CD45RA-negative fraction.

The CDR3 sequence: CASSQSGTGDRKAQYF. In nucleotides, the CDR3 is TGCGCCAGCAGCCAATCCGGGACAGGGGATCGAAAGGCCCAGTACTTC. The genes are TRBV4-3 and TRBJ2-5, with 10 bases that match TRBD1. This CDR3 is built from 16 residues. From germline, CDR1 is LGHNA and CDR2 YSLEER. Germline trimming cut 2 bases from V and 9 bases from J; bases unmatched to any gene: 12.